The sequence of this T cell receptor beta chain was determined in a study of shared clonotypes between healthy human individuals. Study results and limitations: Against clonotypes common to all four donors, non-shared ones had lower generation probabilities.

Concerning this clone: The antigen is unknown.

Sorted-subset replicate PCRs used roughly 210 ng of genomic DNA. This amount corresponded to approximately 30,000 T cell genomes. Method: immunoSEQ multiplex PCR; TCRdb's copy keeps in-frame clones and lacks some. The data contain 2 million to 3 million clones, under 95% of them singletons. Material: naive CD4+ T cells from PBMCs. As for subset: CD45RA+ positively selected. This receptor was obtained from a man aged 18-30 years in good health. Some clones in this sample may be carry-over from other donors' samples.

The DNA of the CDR3 is TGCGCCAGCAGCTTGTCCGGAGGAGGGGTAGCCGGGGAGCTGTTTTTT. Its translation is CASSLSGGGVAGELFF. The V gene is TRBV5-1, the J gene TRBJ2-2; a weak D match, TRBD2 (6 bases). The CDR3 totals 16 residues. The V gene's germline CDR1 is SGHRS and CDR2 YFSETQ. Trimming removed 1 base at V and 6 bases at J, with 16 bases between.